This T cell receptor beta chain is drawn from a study of blood T cell repertoires in COVID-19. On the study more broadly: Whether acute or convalescent, the COVID-19 samples came from the United States, Italy and Spain. Nucleic acid was either cDNA or gDNA, and it came from T cells, B-cell-depleted T cells, or PBMCs.

The method was immunoSEQ multiplex PCR; TCRdb's version includes in-frame clones alone and lacks a portion of them. Seen here are 250,000 or so clones, about 88% observed once, and the top ten hold less than 5%. Germline loops: CDR1 SSHAT, CDR2 FNYEAQ (reference sequence). The CDR3 runs to 13 residues. The junction had 6 bases not matched to a gene; V was cut back by 5 bases and J by 9 bases. Sequencing used peripheral blood. The TCR originated in a woman aged 40 to 55 who had recovered from COVID-19. The chain employs TRBV7-7 and TRBJ2-1; 8 nucleotides agree with TRBD2. CDR3 DNA: TGTGCCAGCAGCCCACTAGCGGTCGGTGAGCAGTTCTTC. This gives the protein CASSPLAVGEQFF.